This entry concerns a single T cell receptor beta chain. Its cognate antigen is unknown. The study ran its PCR with 60 Vbeta and 13 Jbeta primers. The repertoire was sequenced with immunoSEQ multiplex PCR; TCRdb's copy has only in-frame clones and lacks some. Here the sample spans tens of thousands of clones, 70% to 85% being singletons. This entry comes from a study of cytomegalovirus exposure and HLA in healthy donors. Whole-study findings and limits: Later on, an analysis found that several of the most significant clusters appeared to be linked to common viral pathogens, which included parvovirus B19. It was reported in a later analysis that an Asian-associated ancestry cluster showed fewer N-insertions than the roughly 660-donor mean.

Donors in the study were healthy people who gave bone marrow. The V gene's germline CDR1 is MDHEN and CDR2 SYDVKM. This CDR3 is 12 amino acids long. This receptor was identified in a woman between 18 and 29 years old in good health and CMV-seropositive. Sequenced material: PBMCs. V is TRBV28 and J is TRBJ2-5; 8 bases fit TRBD2. The J call may be faulty, since TRBJ2-7 better matches the DNA end. CDR3 loop: CATNSGTYEQYF. The CDR3 nucleotides read TGTGCCACTAATAGCGGGACCTACGAGCAGTACTTC.